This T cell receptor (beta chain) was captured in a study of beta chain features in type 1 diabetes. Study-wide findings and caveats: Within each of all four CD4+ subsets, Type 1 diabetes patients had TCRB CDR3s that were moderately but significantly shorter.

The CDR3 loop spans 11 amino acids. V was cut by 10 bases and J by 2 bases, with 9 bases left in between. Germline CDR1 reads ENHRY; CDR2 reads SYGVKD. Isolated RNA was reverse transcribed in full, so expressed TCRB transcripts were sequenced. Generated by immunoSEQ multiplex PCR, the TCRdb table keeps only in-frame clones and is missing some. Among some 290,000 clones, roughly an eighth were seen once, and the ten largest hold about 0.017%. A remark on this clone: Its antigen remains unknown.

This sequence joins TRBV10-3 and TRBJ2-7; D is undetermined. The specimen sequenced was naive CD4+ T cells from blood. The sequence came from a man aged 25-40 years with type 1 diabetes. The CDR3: CASRAAYEQYF. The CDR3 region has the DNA TGTGCCAGCCGCGCCGCCTACGAGCAGTACTTC.